A selection of T cell receptor beta chains follows, all from one sample in a study of Graves' ophthalmopathy and Graves' hyperthyroidism. TCRdb re-analysed the multiplex PCR reads in MiXCR, keeping a single row per CDR3 protein. The table records roughly 610,000 distinct CDR3 sequences, 22% of them present only once. Source material: peripheral blood. The receptors derive from a woman in her late teens or twenties with stable Graves' hyperthyroidism. Some clones in this sample may be carry-over from other donors' samples. The CDR3 runs from the conserved cysteine through the conserved F or W.

>TRBJ2-2|TRBV11-2
CASLASGRTGELFF
>TRBJ2-7|TRBV28
CASIGDGLSSYEQYF
>TRBJ2-7|TRBV29-1
CSVENESYEQYF
>TRBJ1-1|TRBV27
CATGQGLGRSNTEAFF
>TRBJ2-7|TRBV6-5
CASSTPESSYEQYF
>TRBJ2-7|TRBV30
CAGRDIKYEQYF
>TRBJ2-7|TRBV5-1
CASSSNSVQYF
>TRBJ2-7|TRBV4-1
CASSQVLQDYEQYF
>TRBJ1-5|TRBV19
CASSIEREVGRQPQHF
>TRBJ2-5|TRBV7-8
CATGREPGGRETQYF
>TRBJ1-1|TRBV20-1
CSALPGITEAFF
>TRBJ1-3|TRBV12-3/TRBV12-4
CASSLGYSGNTIYF
>TRBJ1-3|TRBV5-1
CASSLGQGGNTIYF
>TRBJ1-1|TRBV5-1
CASSLAGTQNTEAFF
>TRBJ2-5|TRBV12-3/TRBV12-4
CASSSWGQGQETQYF
>TRBJ1-1|TRBV19
CASSIVQQMNTEAFF
>TRBJ2-2|TRBV10-1
CASSSEGGELFF
>TRBJ2-3|TRBV12-3/TRBV12-4
CASSLAGDSTDTQYF
>TRBJ2-7|TRBV20-1
CSARTTGGYGGEQYF
>TRBJ2-6|TRBV7-9
CASSLARSGANVLTF
>TRBJ2-2|TRBV6-5
CASRPGGTSTGELFF
>TRBJ1-6|TRBV28
CASSNRGSSYNSPLHF
>TRBJ1-2|TRBV6-2/TRBV6-3
CASSYWSAGVGRANYGYTF
>TRBJ1-1|TRBV15
CATSRDNPREDAEAFF
>TRBJ2-5|TRBV11-2
CASAGVPQETQYF
>TRBJ2-7|TRBV5-5
CASSGTGAHEQYF
>TRBJ1-2|TRBV12-3/TRBV12-4
CASSLAWEGSYGYTF
>TRBJ2-7|TRBV12-3/TRBV12-4
CASGSVYEQYF
>TRBJ2-2|TRBV6-1
CLSSGGIGGELFF
>TRBJ2-6|TRBV28
CATKRSGANVLTF
>TRBJ2-7|TRBV28
CASSYGSGTGIYEQYF
>TRBJ1-2|TRBV3-1
CASSHPGQGKRYTF
>TRBJ1-1|TRBV11-3
CASSPPGTGDAEAFF
>TRBJ2-7|TRBV6-4
CAISYSLPLVGEQYF
>TRBJ2-5|TRBV6-2/TRBV6-3
CASSYRPWETQYF
>TRBJ2-2|TRBV7-3
CASTRGGGTGELFF
>TRBJ1-1|TRBV4-1
CASSPPGGQGASTEAFF
>TRBJ1-1|TRBV12-5
CASALGYITEAFF
>TRBJ1-2|TRBV4-2
CASSQDNEGGYYGYTF
>TRBJ1-2|TRBV6-5
CASSYLAGGVRVDGYTF
>TRBJ1-6|TRBV27
CASSPLSEQTAAIPLHF
>TRBJ1-2|TRBV12-3/TRBV12-4
CASSWEVGYGYTF
>TRBJ1-1|TRBV6-2/TRBV6-3
CASSPQGVKAFF
>TRBJ1-6|TRBV20-1
CSASMGGGSGRKYNSPLHF
>TRBJ2-6|TRBV12-3/TRBV12-4
CASSLGHGANVLTF
>TRBJ2-7|TRBV28
CASSPPAQGSYEQYF
>TRBJ2-7|TRBV6-1
CASSGGPTYEQYF
>TRBJ1-1|TRBV25-1
CASSRLGLYTEAFF
>TRBJ1-2|TRBV4-1
CASSLGPAISNYGYTF
>TRBJ1-2|TRBV20-1
CSARDFGGIKAYGYTF
>TRBJ1-1|TRBV2
CASSAITGIEAFF
>TRBJ2-7|TRBV12-3/TRBV12-4
CASKTGLEGPYEQYF
>TRBJ2-7|TRBV6-1
CASSSRRGDLYFEQYF
>TRBJ2-5|TRBV7-2
CASSLAVWQETQYF
>TRBJ2-7|TRBV7-3
CASSSKAGGSDEQHF